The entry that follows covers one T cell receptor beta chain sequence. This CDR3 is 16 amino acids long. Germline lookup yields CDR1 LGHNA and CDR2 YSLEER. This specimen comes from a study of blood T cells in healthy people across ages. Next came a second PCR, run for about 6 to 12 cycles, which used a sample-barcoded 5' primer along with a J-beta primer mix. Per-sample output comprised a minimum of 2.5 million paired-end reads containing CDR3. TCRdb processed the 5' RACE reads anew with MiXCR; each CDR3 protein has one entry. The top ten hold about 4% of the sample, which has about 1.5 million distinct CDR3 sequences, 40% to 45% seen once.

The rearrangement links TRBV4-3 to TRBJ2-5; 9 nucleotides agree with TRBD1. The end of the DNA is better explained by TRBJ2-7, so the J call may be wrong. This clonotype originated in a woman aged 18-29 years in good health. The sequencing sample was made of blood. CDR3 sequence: CASSLRWGQGVSEQYF. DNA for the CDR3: TGCGCCAGCAGCCTTCGATGGGGACAGGGAGTCTCCGAGCAGTACTTC.